This is a list of T cell receptor beta chains from one sample in a study of CD8 T cells in Susac syndrome. MiXCR was run by TCRdb on the immunoSEQ multiplex PCR reads, yielding one entry per CDR3 protein. The repertoire includes around 200,000 distinct CDR3 sequences, nearly 97% of them detected once, and approximately 0.089% sits in the top ten. The sequencing sample was made of CD4+ T cells from PBMCs. These receptors were taken from a human donor with Susac syndrome. The CDR3 runs from the conserved cysteine through the conserved F or W. D genes are given only for firm matches. Clone size is given for some rows only: seen once, a few or many times, or a class if the clone is expanded.

clone size,V gene,J gene,D gene,CDR3 DNA,CDR3 protein
NA,TRBV30,TRBJ1-2,NA,TGTGCCTGGAGTGCGGGACCCCGAACGGACGGCTACACCTTC,CAWSAGPRTDGYTF
NA,TRBV6-5,TRBJ1-5,NA,TGTGCCAGCAGACCGCGGAGGACGCGCAATCAGCCCCAGCATTTT,CASRPRRTRNQPQHF
NA,TRBV9,TRBJ1-2,NA,TGTGCCAGCAGCGTCTCGGGGGGTCGCACTCTTGGCTACACCTTC,CASSVSGGRTLGYTF
NA,TRBV5-6,TRBJ1-2,NA,TGTGCCAGCAGCCCCGATCGGACGCACTATGGCTACACCTTC,CASSPDRTHYGYTF
NA,TRBV9,TRBJ2-7,TRBD2,TGTGCCAGCAGCGTAACTAGCGGGGGTTTCTACGAGCAGCACTTC,CASSVTSGGFYEQHF
NA,TRBV20-1,TRBJ1-6,NA,TGCAGTGCTCAATCAGGGGACTCCTATAATTCACCCCTCCACTTT,CSAQSGDSYNSPLHF
NA,TRBV30,TRBJ2-7,NA,TGTGCCTGGAGCAGGGGAGTTGGCTACGAGCAGTACTTC,CAWSRGVGYEQYF
NA,TRBV20-1,TRBJ1-5,NA,TGCAGTGCTAGAGATGGGGTTGGTGGTTCCAATCAGCCCCAGCATTTT,CSARDGVGGSNQPQHF
NA,TRBV20-1,TRBJ1-2,NA,TGCAGTGCTAGTCAGATGACCTATGGCTACACCTTC,CSASQMTYGYTF
NA,TRBV12-3/TRBV12-4,TRBJ2-5,TRBD2,TGTGCCAGCAGTCCGCGTGAGGTTACTAGCGGTCAAGAGACCCAGTACTTC,CASSPREVTSGQETQYF
once,TRBV19,TRBJ1-2,NA,TGTGCCAGTAAACAGTTGGGAGGCTACACCTTC,CASKQLGGYTF
NA,TRBV9,TRBJ1-1,NA,TGTGCCAGCAGCGTAGGGGGGGGGCTAGGGAACACTGAAGCTTTCTTT,CASSVGGGLGNTEAFF
NA,TRBV14,TRBJ2-1,NA,TGTGCCAGCAGCCAGAGTGCGGGGGCCCCCTACAATGAGCAGTTCTTC,CASSQSAGAPYNEQFF
NA,TRBV20-1,TRBJ2-7,TRBD1,TGCAGTGCTAGACCTCGGGACAGGGGCTACGAGCAGTACTTC,CSARPRDRGYEQYF
NA,TRBV3-1,TRBJ1-6,TRBD1,TGTGCCAGCAGCCCATCCGGGACAGGGAATTCACCCCTCCACTTT,CASSPSGTGNSPLHF
NA,TRBV11-2,TRBJ1-2,TRBD1,TGTGCCAGCAGTCGTACCTCCGGGACAGACTATGGCTACACCTTC,CASSRTSGTDYGYTF
NA,TRBV12-3/TRBV12-4,TRBJ1-5,NA,TGTGCCAGCAGTTGGGGGAATCAGCCCCAGCATTTT,CASSWGNQPQHF
NA,TRBV23-1,TRBJ1-5,NA,TGCGCCAGCCTTACTAACAGGAGCGGCAATCAGCCCCAGCATTTT,CASLTNRSGNQPQHF
NA,TRBV28,TRBJ2-5,NA,TGTGCCAGCAGTAAGCCTGGGTTGCCGCTAGAGACCCAGTACTTC,CASSKPGLPLETQYF
NA,TRBV25-1,TRBJ1-6,NA,TGTGCCAGCAGTACCCTTATCTTAAATTCACCCCTCCACTTT,CASSTLILNSPLHF
NA,TRBV29-1,TRBJ1-1,TRBD1,TGCAGCGTTTGGGACAGCCACACTGAAGCTTTCTTT,CSVWDSHTEAFF
NA,TRBV27,TRBJ2-5,TRBD2,TGTGCCAGCAGTGAGCGGGGGACACGGGGAGAGACCCAGTACTTC,CASSERGTRGETQYF
NA,TRBV10-2,TRBJ2-5,NA,TGCGCCAGCAAGGGGATGGCGGAGACCCAGTACTTC,CASKGMAETQYF
NA,TRBV7-2,TRBJ2-3,NA,TGTGCCAGCAGCTCAAAGACTGGACCGTTGGATACGCAGTATTTT,CASSSKTGPLDTQYF
once,TRBV12-3/TRBV12-4,TRBJ2-1,TRBD1,TGTGCCAGCAGTTTCAAGGGACAGGGGCGGGACTACAATGAGCAGTTCTTC,CASSFKGQGRDYNEQFF
NA,TRBV18,TRBJ1-3,NA,TGTGCCAGCTCACCAGGGAGTACTGGAAACACCATATATTTT,CASSPGSTGNTIYF
NA,TRBV12-3/TRBV12-4,TRBJ1-2,NA,TGTGCCAGCAGTCCCTACAACTATGGCTACACCTTC,CASSPYNYGYTF
NA,TRBV7-8,TRBJ2-5,TRBD1,TGTGCCAGCAGCATTGCAACAGGGGGCGGCGAAGAGACCCAGTACTTC,CASSIATGGGEETQYF
once,TRBV28,TRBJ2-7,NA,TGTGCCAGCAGTATACAGAGCTACGAGCAGTACTTC,CASSIQSYEQYF
NA,TRBV29-1,TRBJ2-7,TRBD2,TGCAGCGTTGAAAGACTAGCGGATTACGAGCAGTACTTC,CSVERLADYEQYF
NA,TRBV11-1,TRBJ1-2,NA,TGTGCCAGCAGCATGACAGGAACTAACTATGGCTACACCTTC,CASSMTGTNYGYTF
once,TRBV18,TRBJ2-3,TRBD2,TGTGCCAGCTCACCCCAACTAGCGGAAGGTACGCAGTATTTT,CASSPQLAEGTQYF
NA,TRBV9,TRBJ2-1,NA,TGTGCCAGCAGCGTCCGGGACATCTCCTACAATGAGCAGTTCTTC,CASSVRDISYNEQFF
NA,TRBV13,TRBJ1-2,NA,TGTGCCAGCAGCATTCGACCCACCGGCAACTTTTATGGCTACACCTTC,CASSIRPTGNFYGYTF
NA,TRBV6-2/TRBV6-3,TRBJ2-3,TRBD2,TGTGCCAGCGGGACTAGCGGGGATACGCAGTATTTT,CASGTSGDTQYF
once,TRBV18,TRBJ1-6,NA,TGTGCCACAACTGGACAGCTAGATTCACCCCTCCACTTT,CATTGQLDSPLHF
NA,TRBV11-2,TRBJ1-3,TRBD1,TGTGCCAGCAGCGTCATACAGGGGGCAGGAAACACCATATATTTT,CASSVIQGAGNTIYF
few,TRBV28,TRBJ2-7,NA,TGTGCCAGCAGTTGGGGGGCGTACGAGCAGTACTTC,CASSWGAYEQYF
NA,TRBV30,TRBJ1-5,TRBD1,TGTGCCTGGAGGGACAGGGGAGACAATCAGCCCCAGCATTTT,CAWRDRGDNQPQHF
NA,TRBV12-3/TRBV12-4,TRBJ1-1,NA,TGTGCCAGCAGTCGAGATACCGTGCGGGCTTTCTTT,CASSRDTVRAFF
NA,TRBV5-4,TRBJ2-7,NA,TGTGCCAGCCGAGGACAAGGGTCCTACGAGCAGTACTTC,CASRGQGSYEQYF
once,TRBV19,TRBJ1-1,TRBD1,TGTGCCAGTAGGCGGGGACAGCTAAACACTGAAGCTTTCTTT,CASRRGQLNTEAFF
NA,TRBV29-1,TRBJ2-7,NA,TGCAGCGTTGTTGCAGGGGTGGCCTACGAGCAGTACTTC,CSVVAGVAYEQYF
few,TRBV3-1,TRBJ2-3,NA,TGTGCCAGCAGCCAAGGAGGAGGGGCAGATACGCAGTATTTT,CASSQGGGADTQYF
NA,TRBV18,TRBJ1-2,TRBD1,TGTGCCAGCTCACCAAGGGACAGCCGCTTCTATGGCTACACCTTC,CASSPRDSRFYGYTF
NA,TRBV30,TRBJ1-2,NA,TGTGCCTGGAGTCTTGGGATCTCCTATGGCTACACCTTC,CAWSLGISYGYTF
NA,TRBV2,TRBJ1-6,TRBD1,TGTGCCAGCAGTGGGGACAGGGGTGAACCCCTCCACTTT,CASSGDRGEPLHF
NA,TRBV30,TRBJ1-2,TRBD1,TGTGCCTGGAGTACAGGGACAGGGGCTCCCTATGGCTACACCTTC,CAWSTGTGAPYGYTF
NA,TRBV29-1,TRBJ2-7,NA,TGCAGCGTTGCGAGGACACCTAGCTCCTACGAGCAGTACTTC,CSVARTPSSYEQYF
NA,TRBV19,TRBJ2-1,TRBD1,TGTGCCAGTAGTATAGCACAGGGGGATGAGCAGTTCTTC,CASSIAQGDEQFF
NA,TRBV15,TRBJ1-2,TRBD1,TGTGCCACCAGCAGAGGAGGGGGCGCTGACTATGGCTACACCTTC,CATSRGGGADYGYTF
NA,TRBV9,TRBJ1-1,NA,TGTGCCAGCGGAAAGGGAGATGAAGCTTTCTTT,CASGKGDEAFF
NA,TRBV12-3/TRBV12-4,TRBJ1-2,NA,TGTGCCAGCAGATCCTCGGACGGAAACTATGGCTACACCTTC,CASRSSDGNYGYTF
NA,TRBV20-1,TRBJ2-5,NA,TGCAGTGCTCCTACTAGTTCTGCGACCCAGTACTTC,CSAPTSSATQYF
NA,TRBV3-1,TRBJ2-5,NA,TGTGCCAGCAGCCAGCGCACAGGGTTAGAGACCCAGTACTTC,CASSQRTGLETQYF
NA,TRBV9,TRBJ2-3,NA,TGTGCCAGCAGCGGGCCGGCTTTCACAGATACGCAGTATTTT,CASSGPAFTDTQYF